The 7 T cell receptor beta chains presented below share a single source sample, sequenced in a study of cytomegalovirus exposure and HLA in healthy donors. Primers for the PCR totalled 60 Vbeta and 13 Jbeta. Here immunoSEQ multiplex PCR was the method, and the copy in TCRdb shows in-frame clones only, minus some. The sample includes approximately 140,000 clones, 60% to 85% seen only once; the top ten take approximately 6%. Sequenced sample: PBMCs. The receptors here all came from a man aged 45 to 65 in good health and CMV-seropositive.

This chain connects TRBV7-9 to TRBJ2-3; D is perhaps TRBD2 (6 bases). This CDR3 comprises 15 residues. CDR1 SEHNR and CDR2 FQNEAQ come from the germline V gene (reference sequence). The V end lost 4 bases, the J end lost 2 bases, and 13 bases lay between the germline ends. CDR3 bases: TGTGCCAGCAGCTCGGACCCGGGACTCACAGATACGCAGTATTTT. The encoded protein is CASSSDPGLTDTQYF.

The CDR3, as DNA: TGTGCCAGCATCCCAGGTGGCGGGAGGGGCTACGAGCAGTACTTC. As protein: CASIPGGGRGYEQYF. The J gene is TRBJ2-7, the V gene TRBV7-8; TRBD2 matches 9 bases. The V and J ends lost 7 bases and 3 bases, in that order; junction bases with no gene match: 10. Germline CDR1 and CDR2: SGHVS and FQNEAQ. This CDR3 has 15 amino acids.

This clone was seen once. CDR3 DNA: TGTGCCAGCAGTTTAAGAAACAGGGGGAAGGAAAAACTGTTTTTT. Translating gives CASSLRNRGKEKLFF. V gene TRBV28 combines with J gene TRBJ1-4, with TRBD1 matching over 8 bases. Germline V CDR1 and CDR2: MDHEN, SYDVKM. This CDR3 has 15 amino acids. V was clipped by 2 bases and J by 8 bases; unmatched bases: 7.

This sequence joins TRBV10-3 and TRBJ1-2; 7 positions agree with TRBD1. Trimming cost V 3 bases and J 7 bases; bases outside gene matches: 8. CDR1 ENHRY and CDR2 SYGVKD come from the germline V gene. The CDR3 contains 14 residues. CDR3 sequence reads: CAISDRDRSGGYTF. The CDR3 DNA is TGTGCCATCAGTGACCGGGACAGATCCGGTGGCTACACCTTC.

J is TRBJ1-4 and V is TRBV9; D uncertain. The CDR3 length is 16 residues. V was clipped by 4 bases and J by 5 bases, with 18 bases between them. Germline V gene data show CDR1 as SGDLS and CDR2 as YYNGEE. The DNA of the CDR3 is TGTGCCAGCAGCCCCCTGGGTGGAGGAGAGAATGAAAAACTGTTTTTT. Translating it yields CASSPLGGGENEKLFF.

The rearrangement links TRBV27 to TRBJ1-1, with TRBD1 matching 9 bases. The V segment lost 2 bases and the J segment 4 bases; nucleotides outside the gene matches: 14. This CDR3 comprises 18 residues. CDR1 is MNHEY, CDR2 SMNVEV, per germline (reference sequence). CDR3 loop: CASSLQSAGTGRSTEAFF. DNA of the CDR3: TGTGCCAGCAGTTTACAGTCGGCTGGGACAGGGAGGTCCACTGAAGCTTTCTTT.

The chain is built from TRBV19 and TRBJ1-4; a possible D gene is TRBD1 (5 bases). CDR1 LNHDA and CDR2 SQIVND come from the germline V gene (reference sequence). V lost 0 bases to trimming and J lost 4 bases, with 9 bases between them. CDR3 length equals 15 residues. The CDR3 DNA reads TGTGCCAGTAGTATAGATACAGGCCTTAATGAAAAACTGTTTTTT. This sequence encodes CASSIDTGLNEKLFF.